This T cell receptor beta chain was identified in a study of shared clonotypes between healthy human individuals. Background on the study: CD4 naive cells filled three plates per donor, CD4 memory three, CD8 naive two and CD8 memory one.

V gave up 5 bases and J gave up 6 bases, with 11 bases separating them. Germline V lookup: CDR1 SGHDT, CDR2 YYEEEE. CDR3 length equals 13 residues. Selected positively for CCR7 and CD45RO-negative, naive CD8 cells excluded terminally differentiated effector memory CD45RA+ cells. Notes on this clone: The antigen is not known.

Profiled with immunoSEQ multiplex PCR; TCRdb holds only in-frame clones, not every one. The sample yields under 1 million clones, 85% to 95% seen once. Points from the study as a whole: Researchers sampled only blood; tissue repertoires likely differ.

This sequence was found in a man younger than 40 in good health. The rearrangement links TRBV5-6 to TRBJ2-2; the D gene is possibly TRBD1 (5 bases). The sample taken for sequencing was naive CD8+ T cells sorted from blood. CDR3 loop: CASRAMGPGELFF. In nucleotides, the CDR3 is TGTGCCAGCAGGGCGATGGGGCCCGGGGAGCTGTTTTTT. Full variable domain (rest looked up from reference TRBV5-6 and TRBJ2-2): DAGVTQSPTHLIKTRGQQVTLRCSPKSGHDTVSWYQQALGQGPQFIFQYYEEEERQRGNFPDRFSGHQFPNYSSELNVNALLLGDSALYLCASRAMGPGELFFGEGSRLTVL.